The next 29 T cell receptor beta chains were all read from a single sample in a study of vaccination and CD4 T cells after COVID-19. These receptors have no known antigen. Treatment defined: roughly 11-day PBMC culture with coronavirus spike peptide pools or control peptides (ViraFEST assay). Cultured CD4+ T cells had their DNA profiled by the Oncomine TCR Beta short-read assay. One entry per CDR3 protein results from TCRdb running MiXCR on the PCR reads. The table shows roughly 8,000 distinct CDR3 sequences, with 40% to 55% occurring only once. Sequencing was performed on CD4+ T cells from blood, cultured in vitro. These TCRs come from a human donor who had recovered from COVID-19.

This clonotype was picked up a small number of times. This chain joins TRBV27 and TRBJ1-5; D may be TRBD1 (5 bases). CDR3 length: 15 amino acids. Trimming removed 8 bases at V and 4 bases at J, with 18 bases between. CDR1 MNHEY and CDR2 SMNVEV come from the germline V gene (reference sequence). In nucleotides, the CDR3 is TGTGCCAGCCCCCTGCGGGGGACTAAAAATCAGCCCCAGCATTTT. Translating it yields CASPLRGTKNQPQHF.

The gene calls are TRBV12-3 or TRBV12-4 and TRBJ2-2; D is uncertain. V was pared by 7 bases and J by 6 bases, with 9 bases between. The CDR3 has 12 amino acids. CDR3 sequence (DNA): TGTGCCAGCACCAATTGGCCCGGGGAGCTGTTTTTT. The encoded protein is CASTNWPGELFF.

The chain recombines TRBV7-6 with TRBJ1-1; possible D gene TRBD1, 5 bases. V gave up 5 bases and J gave up 1 base, with 11 bases separating them. This CDR3 has 14 amino acids. Germline assignment: CDR1 SGHVS and CDR2 FNYEAQ. The CDR3 spells CASSVRGQNTEAFF. CDR3 DNA sequence: TGTGCCAGCAGCGTCCGGGGCCAGAACACTGAAGCTTTCTTT.

This chain joins TRBV11-3 and TRBJ2-7; no clear D gene. Germline V CDR1 and CDR2: SGHNT, YENEEA. This CDR3 is 12 amino acids long. V dropped 5 bases and J dropped 1 base, with 6 bases sitting between them. The CDR3 region has the DNA TGTGCCAGCAGCAGTAGGTCCTACGAGCAGTACTTC. Its translation: CASSSRSYEQYF.

This chain joins TRBV6-1 and TRBJ2-5; D remains unclear. The germline CDR1 and CDR2 sequences are MNHNS and SASEGT. V was shortened by 3 bases and J by 3 bases, with 8 bases between the two germline ends. The CDR3 length is 13 residues. CDR3 coding DNA: TGTGCCAGCAGTGAGGCAAAGAAAGAGACCCAGTACTTC. Amino acid sequence: CASSEAKKETQYF.

J is TRBJ1-4 and V is TRBV4-3; D is perhaps TRBD1 (5 bases). The CDR3 totals 17 residues. Trimming took 3 bases from V and 0 from J, leaving 14 bases between them. Germline CDR1 reads LGHNA; CDR2 reads YSLEER. CDR3 bases: TGCGCCAGCAGCCACCTAGGGGCCGGTGCAACTAATGAAAAACTGTTTTTT. This translates into CASSHLGAGATNEKLFF.

The chain has TRBV29-1 and TRBJ2-5; no firm D call. The length of the CDR3 is 12 residues. With 2 bases removed from V and 3 bases from J, the gap between germline ends came to 7 bases. Per the germline V gene, CDR1 is SQVTM and CDR2 is ANQGSEA. DNA of the CDR3: TGCAGCGTTGAATTGGCGGAAGAGACCCAGTACTTC. This translates into CSVELAEETQYF.

This chain links TRBV7-9 with TRBJ2-3; D not resolved. The V end lost 11 bases, the J end lost 0 bases, and 6 bases lay between the germline ends. The CDR3 extends over 11 amino acids. CDR1 and CDR2 from the germline V gene are SEHNR and FQNEAQ (reference sequence). The DNA for the CDR3 is TGTGCCGTTACAAGCACAGATACGCAGTATTTT. Protein sequence: CAVTSTDTQYF.

This sequence joins TRBV27 and TRBJ1-6; maybe TRBD1 (5 bases). From germline, CDR1 is MNHEY and CDR2 SMNVEV (reference sequence). Trimming stripped 4 bases from V and 7 bases from J, with 8 bases between. This CDR3 spans 13 amino acids. CDR3 sequence (DNA): TGTGCCAGCAGTTCCCGACAGAATTCACCCCTCCACTTT. It yields the protein CASSSRQNSPLHF.

The CDR3: CASSLSASFGEQFF. The DNA of the CDR3 is TGTGCCAGCAGCTTATCGGCTTCTTTCGGTGAGCAGTTCTTC. The chain is built from TRBV11-1 and TRBJ2-1; no reliable D call. Trimming left V 2 bases short and J 9 bases short, with 14 bases between. This CDR3 has 14 residues. CDR1 and CDR2 from the germline V gene are SGHAT and FQDESV (reference sequence).

The V gene is TRBV11-2, the J gene TRBJ1-1; 12 positions agree with TRBD1. V was pared by 4 bases and J by 3 bases, with 15 bases of the junction left unmatched. This CDR3 spans 19 amino acids. The germline V gene encodes CDR1 SGHAT and CDR2 FQNNGV. The CDR3 DNA sequence: TGTGCCAGCAGCTCGAACCCGTCTCGGGACAGGGGGCATTACACTGAAGCTTTCTTT. It is translated as CASSSNPSRDRGHYTEAFF.

The CDR3 protein is CASSFRGGPYEQYF. CDR3 coding DNA: TGTGCCAGCAGCTTTCGGGGGGGCCCCTACGAGCAGTACTTC. The chain recombines TRBV7-6 with TRBJ2-7; 8 nucleotides line up with TRBD2. After removal of 3 bases from V and 2 bases from J, the junction contained 3 bases not matched to a gene. This CDR3 region has 14 residues. CDR1 and CDR2 from the germline V gene are SGHVS and FNYEAQ. Drawing the rest from reference TRBV7-6 and TRBJ2-7, the complete variable domain is GAGVSQSPRYKVTKRGQDVALRCDPISGHVSLYWYRQALGQGPEFLTYFNYEAQQDKSGLPNDRFSAERPEGSISTLTIQRTEQRDSAMYRCASSFRGGPYEQYFGPGTRLTVT.

The chain uses TRBV6-2 or TRBV6-3 and TRBJ1-5; weak D call: TRBD1 (5 bases). Deletions cut 2 bases from V and 2 bases from J, with 10 bases between. The CDR3 has 15 amino acids. Germline loops: CDR1 MNHEY, CDR2 SVGEGT. The CDR3 DNA reads as TGTGCCAGCAGTTACGCGGGACGCGGCAATCAGCCCCAGCATTTT. Its protein product is CASSYAGRGNQPQHF.

A few counts support this clonotype. The chain uses TRBV2 and TRBJ1-5; unclear D gene. V was trimmed by 1 base and J by 4 bases, leaving 11 bases between them. The CDR3 is made up of 15 amino acids. Germline loops: CDR1 SNHLY, CDR2 FYNNEI. The DNA of the CDR3 is TGTGCCAGCAGTGAAGATAGTCAGGTGAATCAGCCCCAGCATTTT. This codes for CASSEDSQVNQPQHF.

This clonotype was seen just once. The V gene is TRBV5-4, the J gene TRBJ2-3; 7 nucleotides line up with TRBD2. V was pared by 3 bases and J by 6 bases, with 1 base of the junction left unmatched. The CDR3 has 12 residues. CDR1 is SGHNT, CDR2 YYREEE, per germline (reference sequence). The CDR3 DNA sequence: TGTGCCAGCAGCTCGACTAGCGATACGCAGTATTTT. Translated, it gives CASSSTSDTQYF.

V and J are TRBV11-3 and TRBJ1-6; tentative D call: TRBD1 (6 bases). CDR1 is SGHNT, CDR2 YENEEA, per germline. With 3 bases removed from V and 6 bases from J, the gap between germline ends came to 9 bases. This CDR3 has 14 amino acids. The CDR3 DNA is TGTGCCAGCAGCTTCCGGGGGCTTAATTCACCCCTCCACTTT. This encodes CASSFRGLNSPLHF.

The chain couples TRBV20-1 to TRBJ2-1; unclear D gene. The CDR3 contains 13 residues. V was clipped by 3 bases and J by 4 bases, with 10 bases between them. From germline, CDR1 is DFQATT and CDR2 SNEGSKA (reference sequence). CDR3 region: CSASGLGYNEQFF. CDR3 nucleotide sequence: TGCAGTGCTAGTGGGTTGGGGTACAATGAGCAGTTCTTC.

This clonotype was seen a handful of times. This chain joins TRBV7-2 and TRBJ2-7, with D possibly matching TRBD1 (5 bases). V was pared by 1 base and J by 2 bases, with 12 bases between. This CDR3 has 15 amino acids. Germline CDR1 and CDR2: SGHTA and FQGNSA. The CDR3: CASSLDLDTTYEQYF. DNA of the CDR3: TGTGCCAGCAGCTTAGATCTGGACACCACCTACGAGCAGTACTTC.

The V call is TRBV7-2, the J call TRBJ1-1; D remains ambiguous. CDR1 SGHTA and CDR2 FQGNSA come from the germline V gene. The CDR3 extends over 14 amino acids. V was pared by 3 bases and J by 1 base, with 9 bases between. The CDR3, as DNA: TGTGCCAGCAGCTTCGGGGTCAGGAACACTGAAGCTTTCTTT. It is translated as CASSFGVRNTEAFF.

The chain is built from TRBV20-1 and TRBJ1-2; 8 bases fit TRBD1. Looked up from germline, CDR1 is DFQATT and CDR2 is SNEGSKA (reference sequence). J gave up 8 bases and V 0 bases, and 11 bases lay outside the gene matches. The CDR3 consists of 15 residues. The CDR3 nucleotides read TGCAGTGCTAGAGACTCCGGACAGGGTTTGGGAGGCTACACCTTC. Its translation: CSARDSGQGLGGYTF.

This chain's CDR3 is CASSPPGMIHEQYF. The DNA for the CDR3 is TGTGCCAGCAGCCCACCCGGGATGATCCACGAGCAGTACTTC. This chain links TRBV7-9 with TRBJ2-7; a possible D gene is TRBD2 (5 bases). Germline values: CDR1 SEHNR, CDR2 FQNEAQ (reference sequence). This CDR3 region has 14 residues. The V and J ends lost 5 bases and 5 bases respectively, with 16 bases between them.

A few counts support this clonotype. This CDR3 is CASSAAPGRGGGYTF. The CDR3 DNA follows: TGTGCCAGCAGTGCCGCCCCAGGGCGGGGTGGTGGCTACACCTTC. V usage is TRBV2 and J usage is TRBJ1-2; a weak D match, TRBD1 (5 bases). Trimming left V 4 bases short and J 7 bases short, with 19 bases between. The V gene's germline CDR1 is SNHLY and CDR2 FYNNEI. This CDR3 contains 15 residues.

V and J are TRBV28 and TRBJ1-2; D not resolved. CDR3 length equals 13 residues. Germline V gene data show CDR1 as MDHEN and CDR2 as SYDVKM. Trimming cost V 2 bases and J 4 bases, with 8 bases left between them. The CDR3 DNA is TGTGCCAGCAGTTTAGCGGTAGTCTATGGCTACACCTTC. It codes for CASSLAVVYGYTF.

The V call is TRBV24-1, the J call TRBJ1-1, with D unclear. The length of the CDR3 is 13 residues. V dropped 3 bases and J dropped 11 bases, with 15 bases sitting between them. Germline-derived CDR1 and CDR2 are KGHDR and SFDVKD. As DNA, the CDR3 is TGTGCCACCAGTGATAGGAGTTCTCCCAGGGCTTTCTTT. Protein sequence: CATSDRSSPRAFF.

This chain connects TRBV6-5 to TRBJ2-2; 7 bases agree with TRBD1. Trimming at V came to 4 bases and at J to 6 bases, leaving 11 bases not matched to a gene. Per germline, CDR1 MNHEY and CDR2 SVGAGI. This CDR3 has 16 amino acids. The CDR3 region is CASSSLSTGKAGELFF. The DNA of the CDR3 is TGTGCCAGCAGTTCCCTTTCGACAGGGAAGGCCGGGGAGCTGTTTTTT.

The V call is TRBV6-1, the J call TRBJ1-4; the D gene is possibly TRBD1 (5 bases). V shed 4 bases and J shed 2 bases, with 14 bases lying between them. CDR1 and CDR2 (germline): MNHNS, SASEGT. The CDR3 length is 16 residues. CDR3 residues: CASSGLGERTNEKLFF. The CDR3 DNA follows: TGTGCCAGCAGTGGCCTAGGGGAGAGGACTAATGAAAAACTGTTTTTT.

The chain carries TRBV9 and TRBJ2-7; the D gene is possibly TRBD1 (6 bases). CDR1 and CDR2 from the germline V gene are SGDLS and YYNGEE. This CDR3 contains 15 residues. Between the trimmed V and J ends, which lost 0 bases and 2 bases, there was a span of 12 bases. The CDR3 loop is CASSVDVGAPYEQYF. For the CDR3, the DNA is TGTGCCAGCAGCGTAGACGTGGGGGCCCCCTACGAGCAGTACTTC.

This clonotype was picked up one time. V and J are TRBV7-9 and TRBJ1-3; possibly TRBD1 for D (5 bases). In germline, CDR1 is SEHNR, CDR2 FQNEAQ (reference sequence). V lost 6 bases and J 4 bases, leaving 16 bases between the germline ends. The CDR3 runs to 15 residues. CDR3 coding DNA: TGTGCCAGCAGTCAAGGGGAAGTGGAGGGAAACACCATATATTTT. Translation: CASSQGEVEGNTIYF. Looking up the rest from reference TRBV7-9 and TRBJ1-3 gives the full variable domain: DTGVSQNPRHKITKRGQNVTFRCDPISEHNRLYWYRQTLGQGPEFLTYFQNEAQLEKSRLLSDRFSAERPKGSFSTLEIQRTEQGDSAMYLCASSQGEVEGNTIYFGEGSWLTVV.

The genes are TRBV25-1 and TRBJ1-2; 8 bases are shared with TRBD1. This CDR3 has 14 residues. The V gene end was trimmed by 10 bases and the J gene end by 4 bases; junction bases not matched to a gene: 11. CDR1 and CDR2 (germline): MGHDK, SYGVNS. This CDR3 reads CATSDRGEGYGYTF. In DNA form, the CDR3 reads TGTGCCACCTCCGACAGGGGCGAGGGCTATGGCTACACCTTC.